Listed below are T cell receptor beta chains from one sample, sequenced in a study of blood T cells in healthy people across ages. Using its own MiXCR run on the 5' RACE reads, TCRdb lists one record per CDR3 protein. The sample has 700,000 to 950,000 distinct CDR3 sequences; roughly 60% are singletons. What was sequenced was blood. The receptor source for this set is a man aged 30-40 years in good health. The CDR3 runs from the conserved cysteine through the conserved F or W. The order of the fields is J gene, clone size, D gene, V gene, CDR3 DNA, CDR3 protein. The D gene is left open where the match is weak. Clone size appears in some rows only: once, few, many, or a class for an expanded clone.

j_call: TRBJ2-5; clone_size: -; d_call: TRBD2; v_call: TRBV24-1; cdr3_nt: TGTGCCACCAGTGAAAATAGCGGGGTGGGAGGGACCCAGTACTTC; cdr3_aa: CATSENSGVGGTQYF
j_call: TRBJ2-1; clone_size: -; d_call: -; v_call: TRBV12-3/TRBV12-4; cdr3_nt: TGTGCCAGCAGCCCCGAACGGGGTAAGTCCTACAATGAGCAGTTCTTC; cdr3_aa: CASSPERGKSYNEQFF
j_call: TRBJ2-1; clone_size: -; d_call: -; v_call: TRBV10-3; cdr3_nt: TGTGCCATCAGTGACCCGGGACTCGCCTACAATGAGCAGTTCTTC; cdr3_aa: CAISDPGLAYNEQFF
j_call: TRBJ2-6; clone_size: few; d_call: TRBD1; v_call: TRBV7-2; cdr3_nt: TGTGCCAGCAGCGACCGACAGGGGACCCGCTCTGGGGCCAACGTCCTGACTTTC; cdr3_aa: CASSDRQGTRSGANVLTF
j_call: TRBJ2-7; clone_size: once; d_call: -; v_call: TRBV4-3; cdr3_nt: TGCGCCAGCAGCCAAGGAACTTTTGGCGAGCAGTACTTC; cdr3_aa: CASSQGTFGEQYF
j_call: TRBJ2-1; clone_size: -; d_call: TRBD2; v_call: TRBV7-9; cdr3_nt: TGTGCCAGCAGTTCAAGCGGGAGGGAGGGTAATGAGCAGTTCTTC; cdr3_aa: CASSSSGREGNEQFF
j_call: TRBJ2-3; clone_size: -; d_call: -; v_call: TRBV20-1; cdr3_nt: TGCAGTGCTAGAGCCGACCCAGATACGCAGTATTTT; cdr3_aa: CSARADPDTQYF
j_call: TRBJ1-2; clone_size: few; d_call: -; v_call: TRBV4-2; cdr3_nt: TGTGCCAGCAGCCAAGAGAGGCAGGCCCTAAACGGCTACACCTTC; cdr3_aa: CASSQERQALNGYTF
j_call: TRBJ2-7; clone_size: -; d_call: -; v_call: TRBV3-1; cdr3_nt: TGTGCCAGCAGCGTGACGACACACTCCTACAATGAGCAGTACTTC; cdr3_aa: CASSVTTHSYNEQYF
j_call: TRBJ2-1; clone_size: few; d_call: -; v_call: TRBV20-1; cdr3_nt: TGCAGTGCTAGAGGAACAGGGCGCAGGGAGCAGTTCTTC; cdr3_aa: CSARGTGRREQFF
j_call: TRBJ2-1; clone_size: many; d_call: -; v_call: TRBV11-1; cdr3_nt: TGTGCCAGCAGCCCAAACGGTGGGGGATTGGGTAACAATGAGCAGTTCTTC; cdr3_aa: CASSPNGGGLGNNEQFF
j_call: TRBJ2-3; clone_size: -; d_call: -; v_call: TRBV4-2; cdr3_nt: TGTGCCAGCAGCCAAGATTCCACCGGGGGAGGCGTAGCAGATACGCAGTATTTT; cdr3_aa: CASSQDSTGGGVADTQYF
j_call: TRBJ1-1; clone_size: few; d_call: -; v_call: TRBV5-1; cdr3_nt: TGCGCCAGCAGCCAACGGATGAACACTGAAGCTTTCTTT; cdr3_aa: CASSQRMNTEAFF
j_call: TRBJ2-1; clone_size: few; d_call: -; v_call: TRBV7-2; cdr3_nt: TGTGCCAGCAGCAAACCCGGGACTTCCAATGAGCAGTTCTTC; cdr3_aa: CASSKPGTSNEQFF
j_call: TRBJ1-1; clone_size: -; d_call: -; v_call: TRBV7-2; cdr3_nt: TGCGCCAGCAGCCCCTATGGGGGGCACAGGGAAGCTTTCTTT; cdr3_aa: CASSPYGGHREAFF
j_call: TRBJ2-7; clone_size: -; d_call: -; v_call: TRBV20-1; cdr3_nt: TGCAGTCTCGGGGGTTCGGACTACGAGCAGTACTTC; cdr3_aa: CSLGGSDYEQYF
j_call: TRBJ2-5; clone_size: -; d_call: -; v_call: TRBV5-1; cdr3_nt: TGCGCCAGCAGCTTGGACAAGAGGGGATCTGATGAGCAGTACTTC; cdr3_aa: CASSLDKRGSDEQYF
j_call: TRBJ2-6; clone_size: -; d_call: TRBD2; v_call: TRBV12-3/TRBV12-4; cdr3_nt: TGTGCCAGCACCTTCGGGGGGTCTGGGGCCAACGTCCTGACTTTC; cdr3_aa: CASTFGGSGANVLTF
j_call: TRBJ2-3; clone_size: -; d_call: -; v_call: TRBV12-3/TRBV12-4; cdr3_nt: TGTGCCAGCAGGTTCAGTGCGGGAACCAGGGAGATCCCACACACAGATACGCAGTATTTT; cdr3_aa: CASRFSAGTREIPHTDTQYF
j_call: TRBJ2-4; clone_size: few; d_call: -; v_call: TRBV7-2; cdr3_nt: TGTGCCAGCAGCTTAAGTTCGGGTAGCGGTAAAAACATTCAGTACTTC; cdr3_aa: CASSLSSGSGKNIQYF
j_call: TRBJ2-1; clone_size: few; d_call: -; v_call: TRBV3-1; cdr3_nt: TGTGCCAGCAGCCAAGTAGGGAACGCAGCAGGTGAGCAGTTCTTC; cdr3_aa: CASSQVGNAAGEQFF
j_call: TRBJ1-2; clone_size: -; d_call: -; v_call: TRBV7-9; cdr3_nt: TGTGCCAGCAGCTTAAACCCGCTCTATGGCTACACCTTC; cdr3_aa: CASSLNPLYGYTF
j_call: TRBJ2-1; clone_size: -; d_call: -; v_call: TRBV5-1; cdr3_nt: TGCGCCAGCCGCGACTTGGGCAATGAGCAGTTCTTC; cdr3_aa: CASRDLGNEQFF
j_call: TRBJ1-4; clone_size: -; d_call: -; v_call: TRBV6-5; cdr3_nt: TGTGCCAGCAGTTACAGCCAGGCGGGGGAAAAACTGTTTTTT; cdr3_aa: CASSYSQAGEKLFF
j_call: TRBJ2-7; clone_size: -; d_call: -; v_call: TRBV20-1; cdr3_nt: TGCAGTGCCAGGACAGCGGGCGAGCAGTACTTC; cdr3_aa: CSARTAGEQYF
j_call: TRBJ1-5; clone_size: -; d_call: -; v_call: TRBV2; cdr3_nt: TGTGCCAGCAGTGAAGCGCTATTACGACAGTCCTATCAGCCCCAGCATTTT; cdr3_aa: CASSEALLRQSYQPQHF
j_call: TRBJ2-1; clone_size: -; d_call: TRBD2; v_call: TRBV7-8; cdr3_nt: TGTGCCAGCAGCTTACAGGACGGGGGGAATGAGCAGTTCTTC; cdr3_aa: CASSLQDGGNEQFF
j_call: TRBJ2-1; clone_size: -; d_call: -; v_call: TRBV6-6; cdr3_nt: TGTACCAGTTATACCCGTGAGGGCGGGAAGAATGAGCAGTTCTTC; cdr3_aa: CTSYTREGGKNEQFF
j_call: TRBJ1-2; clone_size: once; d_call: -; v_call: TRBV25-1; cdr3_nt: TGTGCCAGCAGTGAATCCATCGGATCCGCTGGCTACACCTTC; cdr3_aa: CASSESIGSAGYTF
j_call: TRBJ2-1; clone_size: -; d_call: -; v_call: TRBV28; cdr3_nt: TGTGCCAGCAGACCCGGACCCGGACCAGCGTCCGTGCAGTTCTTC; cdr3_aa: CASRPGPGPASVQFF
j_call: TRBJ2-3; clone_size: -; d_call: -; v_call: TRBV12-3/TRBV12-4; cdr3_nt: TGTGCCAGCATGAGACCAGATATGCAGTATTTT; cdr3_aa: CASMRPDMQYF
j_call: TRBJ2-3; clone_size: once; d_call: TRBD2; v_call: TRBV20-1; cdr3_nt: TGCAGTGCTAGGTCACTAGCGATTACAGATACGCAGTATTTT; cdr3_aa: CSARSLAITDTQYF
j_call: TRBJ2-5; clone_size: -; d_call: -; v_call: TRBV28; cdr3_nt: TGTGCCAGCAGTTCACTGCCGATTCGGGGCGTTCAAGAGACCCAGTACTTC; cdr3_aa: CASSSLPIRGVQETQYF
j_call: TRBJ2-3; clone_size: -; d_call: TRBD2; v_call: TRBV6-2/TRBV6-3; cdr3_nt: TGTGCCAGCAGCCCCATAGCGGGGAACACAGATACGCAGTATTTT; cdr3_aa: CASSPIAGNTDTQYF
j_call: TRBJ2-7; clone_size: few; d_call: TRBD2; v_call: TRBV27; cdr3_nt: TGTGCTAGCAGTTTATTGGCTAGCGGATCCGAGCAGTACTTC; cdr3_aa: CASSLLASGSEQYF
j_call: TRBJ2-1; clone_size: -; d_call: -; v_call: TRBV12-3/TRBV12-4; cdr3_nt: TGTGCCAGCAGTTTTAGTCAGTCGGTCGTGCAGTTCTTC; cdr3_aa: CASSFSQSVVQFF
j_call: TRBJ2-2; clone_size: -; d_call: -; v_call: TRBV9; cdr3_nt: TGTGCCAGCAGCGTACGAATCACCGGGGAGCTGTTTTTT; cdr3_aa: CASSVRITGELFF
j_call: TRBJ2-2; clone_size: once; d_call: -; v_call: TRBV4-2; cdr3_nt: TGTGCCAGCAGCCAGGCGACTAGTTCAGGCGGGGAGCTGTTTTTT; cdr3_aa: CASSQATSSGGELFF
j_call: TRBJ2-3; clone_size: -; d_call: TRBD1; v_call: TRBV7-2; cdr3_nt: TGTGCCAGCAACCCGGGACAGGGGTTATCAGATACGCAGTATTTT; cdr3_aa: CASNPGQGLSDTQYF
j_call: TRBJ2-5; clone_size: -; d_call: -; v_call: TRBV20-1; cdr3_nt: TGCAGTGCTCCGAAAGGCACTCAAGAGACCCAGTACTTC; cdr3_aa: CSAPKGTQETQYF
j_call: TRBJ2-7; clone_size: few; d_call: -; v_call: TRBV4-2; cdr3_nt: TGTGCCAGCAGCCAAGAGCGGGAACCGTTCTACGAGCAGTACTTC; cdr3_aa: CASSQEREPFYEQYF
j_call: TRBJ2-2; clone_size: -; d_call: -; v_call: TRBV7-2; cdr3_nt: TGTGCCAGCAGACCTCGGTCCGGGGAGCTGTTTTTT; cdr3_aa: CASRPRSGELFF
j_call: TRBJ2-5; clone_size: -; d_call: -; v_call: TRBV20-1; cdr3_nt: TGCAGTGTCCAAAGCGCGTCTGGCGGGACGTTTGGGGAGACCCAGTACTTC; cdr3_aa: CSVQSASGGTFGETQYF
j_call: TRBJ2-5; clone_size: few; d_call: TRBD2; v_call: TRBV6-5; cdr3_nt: TGTGCCAGCAAAGAAGCGGGGTTTTTGGAGACCCAGTACTTC; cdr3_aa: CASKEAGFLETQYF
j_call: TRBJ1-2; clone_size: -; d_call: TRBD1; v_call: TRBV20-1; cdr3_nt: TGCAGTGTTAACATTCAGGGGGGTAAGGGCTACACCTTC; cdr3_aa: CSVNIQGGKGYTF
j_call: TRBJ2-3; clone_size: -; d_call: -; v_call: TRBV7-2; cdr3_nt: TGTGCCAGCAACTTTGGCGGACGCACAGATACGCAGTATTTT; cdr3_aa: CASNFGGRTDTQYF
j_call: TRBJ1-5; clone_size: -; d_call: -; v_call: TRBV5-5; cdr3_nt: TGTGCCAGCAGCCTTCCGAGGGAAGGTCAGCCCCAGCATTTT; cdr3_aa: CASSLPREGQPQHF
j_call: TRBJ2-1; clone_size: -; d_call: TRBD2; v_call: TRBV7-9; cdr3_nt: TGTGCCAGCAGCTCCGAGTCGGGAGCGGGGGGGTATGAGCAGTTCTTC; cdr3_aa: CASSSESGAGGYEQFF